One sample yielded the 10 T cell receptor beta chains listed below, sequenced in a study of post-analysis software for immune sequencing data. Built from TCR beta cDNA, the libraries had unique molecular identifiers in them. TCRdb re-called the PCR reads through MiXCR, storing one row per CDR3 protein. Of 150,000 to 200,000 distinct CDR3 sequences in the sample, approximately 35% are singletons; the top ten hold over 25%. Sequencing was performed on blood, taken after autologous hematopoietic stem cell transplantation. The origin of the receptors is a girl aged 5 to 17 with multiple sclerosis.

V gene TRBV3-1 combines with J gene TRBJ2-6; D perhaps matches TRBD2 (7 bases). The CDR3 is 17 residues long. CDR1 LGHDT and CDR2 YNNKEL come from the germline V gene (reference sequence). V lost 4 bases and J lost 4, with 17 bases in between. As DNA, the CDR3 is TGTGCCAGCAGCCCCAGAACGGGGGGCCAAGGGGCCAACGTCCTGACTTTC. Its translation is CASSPRTGGQGANVLTF.

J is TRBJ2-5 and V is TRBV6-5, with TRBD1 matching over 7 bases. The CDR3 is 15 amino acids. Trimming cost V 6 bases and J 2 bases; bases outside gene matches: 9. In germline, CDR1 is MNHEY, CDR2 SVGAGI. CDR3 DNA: TGTGCCAGCAGCCTCTGGGCAGGGGGACAAGAGACCCAGTACTTC. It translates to CASSLWAGGQETQYF.

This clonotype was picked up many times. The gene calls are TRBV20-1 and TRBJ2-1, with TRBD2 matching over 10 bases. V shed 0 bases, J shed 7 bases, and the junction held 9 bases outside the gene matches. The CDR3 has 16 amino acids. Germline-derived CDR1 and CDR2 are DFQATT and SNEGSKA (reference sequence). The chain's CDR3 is CSARDRASGRPNEQFF. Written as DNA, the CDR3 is TGCAGTGCTAGAGATAGGGCTAGCGGGAGACCAAATGAGCAGTTCTTC.

The CDR3: CASSDDRDSNQPQHF. In nucleotides, the CDR3 is TGTGCCAGCAGCGACGACAGGGATAGCAATCAGCCCCAGCATTTT. V gene TRBV2 combines with J gene TRBJ1-5; 7 bases align to TRBD1. V trimming: 6 bases; J trimming: 0 bases; junction bases outside the gene matches: 5. The CDR3 extends over 15 amino acids. Germline lookup yields CDR1 SNHLY and CDR2 FYNNEI.

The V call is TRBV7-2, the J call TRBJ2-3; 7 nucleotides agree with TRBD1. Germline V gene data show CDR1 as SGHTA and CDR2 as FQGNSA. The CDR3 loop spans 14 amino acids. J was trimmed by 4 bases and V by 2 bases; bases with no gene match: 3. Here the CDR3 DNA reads TGTGCCAGCAGCTTATTCACAGGGGCAGATACGCAGTATTTT. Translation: CASSLFTGADTQYF. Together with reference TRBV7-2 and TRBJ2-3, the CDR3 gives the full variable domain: GAGVSQSPSNKVTEKGKDVELRCDPISGHTALYWYRQSLGQGLEFLIYFQGNSAPDKSGLPSDRFSAERTGGSVSTLTIQRTQQEDSAVYLCASSLFTGADTQYFGPGTRLTVL.

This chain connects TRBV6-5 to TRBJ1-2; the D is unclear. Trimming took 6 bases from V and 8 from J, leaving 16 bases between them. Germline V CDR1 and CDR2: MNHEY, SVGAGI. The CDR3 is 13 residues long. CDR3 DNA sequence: TGTGCCAGCAGAACTCCCCCGGAGCTGGGCTACACCTTC. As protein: CASRTPPELGYTF.

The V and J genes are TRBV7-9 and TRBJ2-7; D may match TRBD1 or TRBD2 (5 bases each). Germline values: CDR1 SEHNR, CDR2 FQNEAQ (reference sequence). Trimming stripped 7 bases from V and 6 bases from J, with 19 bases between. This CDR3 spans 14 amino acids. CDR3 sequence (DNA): TGTGCCAGCACCGAGGGGAAGGGATGGGGCGAGCAGTACTTC. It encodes CASTEGKGWGEQYF.

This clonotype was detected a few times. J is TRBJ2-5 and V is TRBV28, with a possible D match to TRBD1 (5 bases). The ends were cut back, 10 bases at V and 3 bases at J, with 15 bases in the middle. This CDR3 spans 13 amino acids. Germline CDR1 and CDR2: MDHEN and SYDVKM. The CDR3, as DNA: TGTGCCACCGAGTTTGGGGCGGAAGAGACCCAGTACTTC. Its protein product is CATEFGAEETQYF.

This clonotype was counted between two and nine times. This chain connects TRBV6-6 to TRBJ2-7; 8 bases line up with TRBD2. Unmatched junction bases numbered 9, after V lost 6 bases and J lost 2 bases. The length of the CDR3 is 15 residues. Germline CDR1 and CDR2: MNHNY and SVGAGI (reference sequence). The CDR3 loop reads CASSGRAIGPYEQYF. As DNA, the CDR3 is TGTGCCAGCAGCGGGAGGGCAATCGGGCCCTACGAGCAGTACTTC.

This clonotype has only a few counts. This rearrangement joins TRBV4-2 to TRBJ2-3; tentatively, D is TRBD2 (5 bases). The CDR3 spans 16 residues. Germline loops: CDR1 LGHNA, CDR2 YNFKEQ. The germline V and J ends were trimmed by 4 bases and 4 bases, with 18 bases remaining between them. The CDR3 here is CASSPTTSRPADTQYF. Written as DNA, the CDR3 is TGTGCCAGCAGCCCAACTACTAGTCGTCCCGCAGATACGCAGTATTTT.